These 17 T cell receptor beta chains share one sample of origin, sequenced in a study of response to subunit inactivated influenza vaccine. TCRdb re-analysed the RT-PCR reads in MiXCR, keeping a single row per CDR3 protein. The table shows roughly 620,000 distinct CDR3 sequences, with about 11% occurring only once. The data also belong to a second study, concerning T cells expressing NK-cell markers. From that paper: 5'RACE template switching built TCR beta cDNA with unique molecular identifiers.

The material sequenced was PBMCs from blood, taken on the day of vaccination. The receptors shown here come from a man in his forties or fifties who received an inactivated influenza vaccine.

CDR3 residues: CASSTGQGYGYTF. For the CDR3, the DNA is TGCGCCAGCAGCACGGGACAGGGGTATGGCTACACCTTC. The chain couples TRBV5-1 to TRBJ1-2, with 10 bases aligning to TRBD1. The V gene's germline CDR1 is SGHRS and CDR2 YFSETQ. The CDR3 covers 13 residues. The ends lost 4 bases at V and 5 bases at J; junction bases unmatched: 2.

The chain carries TRBV20-1 and TRBJ2-1, with 7 bases lining up with TRBD1. Per germline, CDR1 DFQATT and CDR2 SNEGSKA (reference sequence). The V gene end was trimmed by 3 bases and the J gene end by 7 bases; junction bases not matched to a gene: 9. This CDR3 contains 14 residues. CDR3 bases: TGCAGTGCTAGGGGACAGACAGGGTCAAATGAGCAGTTCTTC. Protein sequence: CSARGQTGSNEQFF.

This clonotype appeared a few times. The gene calls are TRBV12-3 or TRBV12-4 and TRBJ2-5; TRBD2 might be the D (6 bases). V was trimmed by 6 bases and J by 2 bases, leaving 13 bases between them. This CDR3 region has 14 residues. The CDR3 spells CASRVSGSQETQYF. For the CDR3, the DNA is TGTGCCAGCAGAGTCTCCGGGAGTCAAGAGACCCAGTACTTC.

The J gene is TRBJ2-3, the V gene TRBV28; TRBD2 aligns across 16 bases. The germline gives CDR1 MDHEN, CDR2 SYDVKM. With V trimmed by 6 bases and J by 4 bases, 13 bases remained unmatched. The CDR3 has 19 residues. CDR3 region: CASSHLLGTSGGAADTQYF. The CDR3 DNA sequence: TGTGCCAGCAGCCATTTATTGGGGACTAGCGGGGGGGCAGCAGATACGCAGTATTTT.

This clonotype was recorded at least ten times. The CDR3 spells CASSPERWRNTEAFF. The CDR3 region has the DNA TGTGCCAGCAGCCCGGAAAGATGGAGGAACACTGAAGCTTTCTTT. V and J are TRBV13 and TRBJ1-1, with D unresolved. CDR1 is PRHDT and CDR2 is FYEKMQ in the germline V gene (reference sequence). Trimming removed 5 bases from V and 1 base from J, with 14 bases in between. The CDR3 has 15 residues.

This clonotype was observed at least ten times. The chain couples TRBV20-1 to TRBJ1-2, with D tentatively TRBD1 (5 bases). Trimming pared 5 bases from V and 3 bases from J, leaving 13 bases between. This CDR3 has 13 residues. Looked up from germline, CDR1 is DFQATT and CDR2 is SNEGSKA (reference sequence). CDR3 protein: CSAARQRYYGYTF. CDR3 DNA sequence: TGCAGTGCTGCAAGACAGAGATACTATGGCTACACCTTC.

This clonotype has only a few counts. The J gene is TRBJ1-6, the V gene TRBV12-3 or TRBV12-4; perhaps TRBD1 as D (6 bases). V lost 6 bases and J 10 bases, leaving 19 bases between the germline ends. This CDR3 is 15 amino acids long. The CDR3 here is CASSSGTSTTSPLHF. In DNA, the CDR3 is TGTGCCAGCAGCTCCGGGACATCCACCACATCACCCCTCCACTTT.

The chain links TRBV9 to TRBJ2-1; 9 nucleotides match TRBD1. The CDR3 runs 14 residues. Losses at the gene ends were 3 bases for V and 6 bases for J; bases not matched to a gene: 4. The germline CDR1 and CDR2 sequences are SGDLS and YYNGEE. CDR3 bases: TGTGCCAGCAGCGAGGGACAGGGACGCAATGAGCAGTTCTTC. Protein product: CASSEGQGRNEQFF.

This clonotype was observed a few times. The J gene is TRBJ2-7, the V gene TRBV6-5; perhaps D is TRBD1 or TRBD2 (5 bases each). Between the trimmed V and J ends, which lost 2 bases and 3 bases, there was a span of 8 bases. The CDR3 totals 13 residues. Per germline, CDR1 MNHEY and CDR2 SVGAGI. As DNA, the CDR3 is TGTGCCAGCAGTTACAGGGACGACTACGAGCAGTACTTC. Encoded protein: CASSYRDDYEQYF.

The chain links TRBV18 to TRBJ1-4, with D possibly being TRBD1 (6 bases). With 6 bases removed from V and 3 bases from J, the gap between germline ends came to 26 bases. This CDR3 comprises 19 residues. CDR1 and CDR2 from the germline V gene are KGHSH and LQKENI. DNA for the CDR3: TGTGCCAGCTCGGTCCGGGACATGGGTTTCTGGAGGGCTAATGAAAAACTGTTTTTT. As protein: CASSVRDMGFWRANEKLFF.

V is TRBV7-9 and J is TRBJ2-2, with D possibly matching TRBD1 (6 bases). V lost 2 bases and J lost 5, with 15 bases in between. The germline CDR1 and CDR2 sequences are SEHNR and FQNEAQ (reference sequence). This CDR3 has 16 residues. The CDR3 region is CASSLTTGIGTGELFF. CDR3 coding DNA: TGTGCCAGCAGCTTAACTACAGGGATTGGGACCGGGGAGCTGTTTTTT.

In this sample, this clonotype turned up many times. The chain has TRBV12-3 or TRBV12-4 and TRBJ1-1; D might be TRBD1 (6 bases). This CDR3 region has 13 residues. V was cut by 7 bases and J by 8 bases, with 17 bases left in between. The CDR3 bases are TGTGCCAGCAAGGGGGACACGGTTCTGGAAGCTTTCTTT. Translating it yields CASKGDTVLEAFF.

The chain recombines TRBV7-9 with TRBJ2-1, with TRBD1 identical over 8 bases. Trimming took 3 bases from V and 8 from J; bases not matched to a gene: 3. CDR3 length: 13 residues. The germline gives CDR1 SEHNR, CDR2 FQNEAQ (reference sequence). CDR3 bases: TGTGCCAGCAGCTTGGACAGGGCCGATGAGCAGTTCTTC. Translating it yields CASSLDRADEQFF.

Only a few counts were recorded for this clonotype. This chain uses TRBV20-1 with TRBJ2-1, with D possibly being TRBD2 (6 bases). V was pared by 5 bases and J by 4 bases, with 24 bases between. The CDR3 covers 17 residues. CDR1 is DFQATT and CDR2 is SNEGSKA in the germline V gene (reference sequence). CDR3 loop: CSAQPVGREGSYNEQFF. CDR3 in DNA: TGCAGTGCTCAACCGGTTGGGCGGGAAGGCTCTTACAATGAGCAGTTCTTC.

The table lists this clonotype with a few counts. The V and J genes are TRBV11-2 and TRBJ2-3, with 9 nucleotides matching TRBD2. CDR1 SGHAT and CDR2 FQNNGV come from the germline V gene. This CDR3 has 16 amino acids. V shed 7 bases, J shed 4 bases, and the junction held 12 bases outside the gene matches. CDR3 DNA sequence: TGTGCCAGCACCCACGATAGCGGGGGAATGGCAGATACGCAGTATTTT. Translated: CASTHDSGGMADTQYF.

This clonotype was seen more than once but under ten times. J is TRBJ2-1 and V is TRBV12-3 or TRBV12-4, with TRBD2 identical over 12 bases. The CDR3 has 15 amino acids. The V segment lost 3 bases and the J segment 8 bases; nucleotides outside the gene matches: 5. Written as DNA, the CDR3 is TGTGCCAGCAGTTTCCTAACTAGCGGGAGGTATGAGCAGTTCTTC. Protein product: CASSFLTSGRYEQFF.

CDR3 in amino acids: CASSNGTAGRGIQYF. Here the CDR3 DNA reads TGTGCCAGCAGTAACGGGACAGCGGGCCGCGGCATTCAGTACTTC. This rearrangement joins TRBV7-3 to TRBJ2-4; tentatively, D is TRBD1 (7 bases). CDR1 SGHTA and CDR2 FQGTGA come from the germline V gene. There are 15 residues in the CDR3. The V end was cut by 6 bases, the J end by 9 bases, with 21 bases between.